This entry concerns a single T cell receptor (beta chain). The sample holds many counts of this clonotype. Its antigen specificity is not known. No base-level quality is on record; no much larger clone is a single base apart. The record originates from a study of T cell repertoires in cytomegalovirus infection (dated by TCRdb to between 2018 and 2021). Study-wide context: Because public TCR beta signatures pointed to carriage of CMV infection together with the matching HLA type, the HLA type of each donor mattered for the analysis.

CDR1 SEHNR and CDR2 FQNEAQ are derived from the germline V gene (reference sequence). Counted from cysteine to phenylalanine, this CDR3 has 15 amino acids. Only the CDR3 region is kept as DNA, spanning 45 bases read in frame from base 1. V is pruned by 5 bases and J by 6 bases, leaving 11 bases of the junction without a gene match. Sequencing took place on an Illumina HiSeq 1500. TCRdb reprocessed the public reads (quality trimming at Q25 with fastp, clone calling with MiXCR) and kept in-frame beta chains. Rows are unified per CDR3 protein, each entry keeping the most common DNA and genes. This sample comprises 250,000 to 300,000 distinct CDR3 sequences, about 25% of them detected only once. Of the sample, roughly 13% is held by the ten largest clones. The paper's findings and limits, for the study overall: In both this cohort and an independent cohort of several hundred donors, the cumulative frequency of public TCR beta family members distinguished carriers of CMV infection plus the relevant HLA type. The ex vivo response was dominated by HLA-C-restricted CMV-specific TCR beta clonotypes, which also provided the single most frequent clonotype in two of eight donors.

The sequenced sample consisted of PBMCs. The TCR was taken from a human donor in good health (CMV status not recorded). Some clones in this sample may be carry-over from other donors' samples. The chain couples TRBV7-9 to TRBJ2-7; 9 nucleotides in the junction match TRBD1. CDR3 loop: CASSGTGTGLSEQYF. The nucleotide sequence reads TGTGCCAGCAGCGGGACCGGGACAGGGCTCTCCGAGCAGTACTTC.